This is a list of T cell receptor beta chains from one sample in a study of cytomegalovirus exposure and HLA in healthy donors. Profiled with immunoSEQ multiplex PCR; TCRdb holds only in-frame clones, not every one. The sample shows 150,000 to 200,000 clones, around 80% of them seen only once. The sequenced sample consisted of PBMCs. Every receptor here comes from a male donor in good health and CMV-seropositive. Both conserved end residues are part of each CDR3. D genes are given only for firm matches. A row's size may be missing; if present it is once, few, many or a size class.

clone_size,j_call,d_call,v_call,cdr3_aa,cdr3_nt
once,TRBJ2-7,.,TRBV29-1,CSVAGVPYEQCF,TGCAGCGTTGCGGGGGTTCCCTACGAGCAGTGCTTC
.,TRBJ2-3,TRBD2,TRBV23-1,CASSPRGSGTDTQYF,TGCGCCAGCAGTCCTCGCGGGAGCGGCACAGATACGCAGTATTTT
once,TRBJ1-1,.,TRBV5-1,CASMFGGGTEAFF,TGCGCCAGCATGTTCGGGGGTGGGACTGAAGCTTTCTTT
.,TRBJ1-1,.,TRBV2,CATSGGRLNTEAFF,TGTGCCACCTCGGGGGGGCGGTTGAACACTGAAGCTTTCTTT
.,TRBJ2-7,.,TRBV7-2,CASSATRVLDDEQYF,TGTGCCAGCAGCGCCACTAGAGTTCTAGACGACGAGCAGTACTTC
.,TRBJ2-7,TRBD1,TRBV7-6,CASSLPRTGMGSYEQYF,TGTGCCAGCAGCCTGCCACGGACAGGGATGGGGTCCTACGAGCAGTACTTC
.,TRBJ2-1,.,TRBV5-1,CASSLVGGARYNEQFF,TGCGCCAGCAGCTTGGTGGGGGGGGCGCGTTACAATGAGCAGTTCTTC
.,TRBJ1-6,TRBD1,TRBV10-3,CATWEGQGNSPLHF,TGTGCCACATGGGAGGGACAGGGCAATTCACCCCTCCACTTT
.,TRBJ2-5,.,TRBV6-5,CASSVAATHGETQYF,TGTGCCAGCAGTGTCGCGGCCACCCACGGGGAGACCCAGTACTTC
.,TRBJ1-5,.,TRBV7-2,CASSAQQGINQPQHF,TGTGCCAGCAGCGCCCAACAGGGAATCAATCAGCCCCAGCATTTT
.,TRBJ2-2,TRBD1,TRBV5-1,CASSQDRKFTPTGELFF,TGCGCCAGCAGCCAGGACAGGAAATTTACCCCCACCGGGGAGCTGTTTTTT
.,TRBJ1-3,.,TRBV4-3,CASSQDRGGNTIYF,TGCGCCAGCAGCCAAGACAGGGGTGGAAACACCATATATTTT
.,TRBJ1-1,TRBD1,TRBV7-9,CASSQGQGTNTEAFF,TGTGCCAGCAGCCAAGGACAGGGTACGAACACTGAAGCTTTCTTT
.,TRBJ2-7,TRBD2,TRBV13,CASSWRLAGAGSYEQYF,TGTGCCAGCAGCTGGAGACTAGCGGGGGCGGGCTCCTACGAGCAGTACTTC
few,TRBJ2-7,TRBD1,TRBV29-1,CSADGTGGNEQYF,TGCAGCGCCGATGGGACAGGGGGTAACGAGCAGTACTTC
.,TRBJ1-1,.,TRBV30,CAWSPKGGLAFF,TGTGCCTGGAGCCCTAAGGGAGGTTTAGCTTTCTTT
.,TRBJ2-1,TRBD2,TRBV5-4,CASSYGTSGNSYNEQFF,TGTGCCAGCAGCTACGGGACTAGCGGGAATTCCTACAATGAGCAGTTCTTC
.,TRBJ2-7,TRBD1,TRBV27,CASSLSSTGGIEQYF,TGTGCCAGCAGTTTATCTTCGACAGGGGGCATCGAGCAGTACTTC
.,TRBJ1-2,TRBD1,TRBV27,CASSLQGQGDGYTF,TGTGCCAGCAGTTTACAAGGACAGGGAGATGGCTACACCTTC
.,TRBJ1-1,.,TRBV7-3,CASSLTGRGNTEAFF,TGTGCCAGCAGCTTAACGGGCAGGGGGAACACTGAAGCTTTCTTT
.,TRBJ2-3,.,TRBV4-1,CASSQDLERATDTQYF,TGCGCCAGCAGCCAAGATCTTGAGCGAGCTACAGATACGCAGTATTTT
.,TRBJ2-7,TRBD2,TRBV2,CASSELAGDYEQYF,TGTGCCAGCAGCGAGTTGGCGGGAGATTACGAGCAGTACTTC